The 4 T cell receptor beta chains below come from one sample, sequenced in a study of blood T cell repertoires in COVID-19. Libraries were prepared by immunoSEQ multiplex PCR; TCRdb keeps only in-frame clonotypes and omits some of them. Of about 300,000 clones detected, around 80% appear once; the ten largest clones hold roughly 1.3%. The material sequenced was peripheral blood. These receptors all come from a woman between 50 and 59 years old with acute or convalescent COVID-19.

The rearrangement links TRBV6-1 to TRBJ1-2; D is uncertain. V lost 3 bases, J lost 0 bases, and 5 bases lay in between. CDR1 is MNHNS and CDR2 is SASEGT in the germline V gene. The CDR3 is 13 residues long. CDR3: CASSDSPNYGYTF. CDR3 coding DNA: TGTGCCAGCAGTGATAGTCCTAACTATGGCTACACCTTC.

The chain uses TRBV19 and TRBJ2-3; D is possibly TRBD2 (5 bases). V was shortened by 2 bases and J by 9 bases, with 9 bases between the two germline ends. The CDR3 extends over 12 amino acids. Germline loops: CDR1 LNHDA, CDR2 SQIVND (reference sequence). CDR3 sequence (DNA): TGTGCCAGTAGTATATCGGAGGAGACGCAGTATTTT. Amino acids: CASSISEETQYF.

The rearrangement joins TRBV2 to TRBJ1-1; D remains unclear. The CDR3 length is 13 residues. Germline V lookup: CDR1 SNHLY, CDR2 FYNNEI. V lost 7 bases to trimming and J lost 1 base, with 10 bases between them. The CDR3 coding sequence is TGTGCCAGCAATGGGCAGACGAACACTGAAGCTTTCTTT. Amino acid sequence: CASNGQTNTEAFF. The complete variable domain, with remaining parts taken from reference TRBV2 and TRBJ1-1, reads EPEVTQTPSHQVTQMGQEVILRCVPISNHLYFYWYRQILGQKVEFLVSFYNNEISEKSEIFDDQFSVERPDGSNFTLKIRSTKLEDSAMYFCASNGQTNTEAFFGQGTRLTVV.

This chain uses TRBV11-1 with TRBJ2-1, with D possibly matching TRBD2 (6 bases). Germline-derived CDR1 and CDR2 are SGHAT and FQDESV (reference sequence). CDR3 length: 15 residues. Deletions cut 2 bases from V and 0 bases from J, with 8 bases between. DNA for the CDR3: TGTGCCAGCAGCTTATACGGGAGCTCCTACAATGAGCAGTTCTTC. It yields the protein CASSLYGSSYNEQFF. The full variable domain, completed using reference TRBV11-1 and TRBJ2-1, is EAEVAQSPRYKITEKSQAVAFWCDPISGHATLYWYRQILGQGPELLVQFQDESVVDDSQLPKDRFSAERLKGVDSTLKIQPAELGDSAMYLCASSLYGSSYNEQFFGPGTRLTVL.